Following are 14 T cell receptor beta chains from one sample sequenced in a study of shared clonotypes between healthy human individuals. TCRdb keeps only in-frame clones here, not all; method: immunoSEQ multiplex PCR. The sample yields approximately 2,200,000 clones, 90% to 95% seen once. The naive CD8 population came from CD45RO-negative cells selected for CCR7, without terminally differentiated effector memory CD45RA+ cells. Sequencing was done on a sample of naive CD8+ T cells from PBMCs. These receptors originate from a man aged 18 to 35 in good health. Some clones in this sample may be carry-over from other donors' samples.

The chain links TRBV28 to TRBJ2-3; 10 bases align to TRBD2. V lost 2 bases and J lost 4; bases outside the gene matches: 0. CDR1 and CDR2 from the germline V gene are MDHEN and SYDVKM. CDR3 length: 14 amino acids. CDR3 residues: CASSLLAGADTQYF. In nucleotides, the CDR3 is TGTGCCAGCAGTTTACTAGCGGGAGCAGATACGCAGTATTTT. Drawing the rest from reference TRBV28 and TRBJ2-3, the complete variable domain is DVKVTQSSRYLVKRTGEKVFLECVQDMDHENMFWYRQDPGLGLRLIYFSYDVKMKEKGDIPEGYSVSREKKERFSLILESASTNQTSMYLCASSLLAGADTQYFGPGTRLTVL.

The rearrangement links TRBV10-3 to TRBJ2-5; D is uncertain. This CDR3 is 13 amino acids long. V was trimmed by 5 bases and J by 4 bases, leaving 11 bases between them. The germline CDR1 and CDR2 sequences are ENHRY and SYGVKD. The CDR3 nucleotides are TGTGCCATCAGTTGGACGGACCGAGAGACCCAGTACTTC. This gives the protein CAISWTDRETQYF.

As DNA, the CDR3 is TGTGCCTGGAGTGCTCTCCTAGCGGGAGGGCCTATTGACACCGGGGAGCTGTTTTTT. Translated, it gives CAWSALLAGGPIDTGELFF. This sequence joins TRBV30 and TRBJ2-2; TRBD2 matches 12 bases. There are 19 residues in the CDR3. CDR1 and CDR2 (germline): GTSNPN, SVGIG (reference sequence). Germline trimming cut 1 base from V and 3 bases from J; bases unmatched to any gene: 12.

The V call is TRBV30, the J call TRBJ1-2; TRBD1 matches at 9 bases. Germline CDR1 is GTSNPN and CDR2 is SVGIG (reference sequence). V trimming: 4 bases; J trimming: 2 bases; junction bases outside the gene matches: 8. This CDR3 comprises 15 residues. In nucleotides, the CDR3 is TGTGCCTGGATCCCAAACAGGGGGCGGAACTATGGCTACACCTTC. It codes for CAWIPNRGRNYGYTF.

This chain uses TRBV10-3 with TRBJ1-3; D gene ambiguous. V gave up 8 bases and J gave up 2 bases, with 16 bases separating them. Germline CDR1 is ENHRY and CDR2 is SYGVKD. This CDR3 has 15 residues. This chain's CDR3 is CAIGGWQSAGNTIYF. The CDR3 bases are TGTGCCATCGGAGGGTGGCAGTCGGCTGGAAACACCATATATTTT.

J is TRBJ2-1 and V is TRBV4-2, with D hard to call. The CDR3 has 16 amino acids. Germline lookup yields CDR1 LGHNA and CDR2 YNFKEQ. Between the trimmed V and J ends, which lost 0 bases and 4 bases, there was a span of 13 bases. In nucleotides, the CDR3 is TGTGCCAGCAGCCAAGATAGGGCAGGAGCATACAATGAGCAGTTCTTC. This gives the protein CASSQDRAGAYNEQFF.

The CDR3 nucleotides are TGCGCCAGCAGTGAGTTTTCTATTCGGGAAGGCTACACCTTC. This translates into CASSEFSIREGYTF. V usage is TRBV10-2 and J usage is TRBJ1-2; no clear D. CDR1 and CDR2 from the germline V gene are WSHSY and SAAADI. V dropped 1 base and J dropped 8 bases, with 14 bases sitting between them. CDR3 length equals 14 residues.

V gene TRBV4-3 combines with J gene TRBJ2-7, with TRBD2 matching 13 bases. The V gene's germline CDR1 is LGHNA and CDR2 YSLEER. J lost 1 base, V lost 3 bases, and 12 bases had no gene match. The CDR3 contains 19 residues. The chain's CDR3 is CASSQITRTSGSRSYEQYF. CDR3 DNA: TGCGCCAGCAGCCAGATTACCAGGACTAGCGGGAGCCGATCCTACGAGCAGTACTTC.

This chain uses TRBV7-9 with TRBJ2-1, with D perhaps matching TRBD1 (6 bases). Per the germline V gene, CDR1 is SEHNR and CDR2 is FQNEAQ (reference sequence). The V end was cut by 5 bases, the J end by 5 bases, with 16 bases between. The CDR3 is 15 amino acids. The CDR3, as DNA: TGTGCCAGCAGCACACAACGGGACATGAACAATGAGCAGTTCTTC. Protein sequence: CASSTQRDMNNEQFF.

The chain has TRBV27 and TRBJ1-5, with D possibly matching TRBD1 (5 bases). Deletions cut 2 bases from V and 4 bases from J, with 9 bases between. The CDR3 is 14 amino acids. CDR1 and CDR2 (germline): MNHEY, SMNVEV (reference sequence). The CDR3 loop reads CASSLRTPNQPQHF. CDR3 nucleotide sequence: TGTGCCAGCAGTTTACGGACACCTAATCAGCCCCAGCATTTT.

The CDR3 reads CASSGTSGSFYEQYF. CDR3 nucleotides: TGTGCCAGTAGTGGGACTAGCGGGAGTTTTTACGAGCAGTACTTC. The chain carries TRBV19 and TRBJ2-7; 14 bases align to TRBD2. The CDR3 loop spans 15 amino acids. In germline, CDR1 is LNHDA, CDR2 SQIVND (reference sequence). V lost 5 bases to trimming and J lost 4 bases; unmatched junction nucleotides: 4. The variable domain in full, completed from reference TRBV19 and TRBJ2-7, reads DGGITQSPKYLFRKEGQNVTLSCEQNLNHDAMYWYRQDPGQGLRLIYYSQIVNDFQKGDIAEGYSVSREKKESFPLTVTSAQKNPTAFYLCASSGTSGSFYEQYFGPGTRLTVT.

This clone was detected a few times. The chain is built from TRBV19 and TRBJ2-2; unclear D gene. The length of the CDR3 is 11 residues. Trimming shortened V by 4 bases and J by 6 bases, and 3 bases separated the two germline ends. The germline V gene encodes CDR1 LNHDA and CDR2 SQIVND (reference sequence). CDR3 coding DNA: TGTGCCAGTAGTACCCCCGGGGAGCTGTTTTTT. As protein: CASSTPGELFF. The complete variable domain, with remaining parts taken from reference TRBV19 and TRBJ2-2, reads DGGITQSPKYLFRKEGQNVTLSCEQNLNHDAMYWYRQDPGQGLRLIYYSQIVNDFQKGDIAEGYSVSREKKESFPLTVTSAQKNPTAFYLCASSTPGELFFGEGSRLTVL.

The chain uses TRBV7-6 and TRBJ2-2; TRBD1 is a possible D gene (5 bases). The germline CDR1 and CDR2 sequences are SGHVS and FNYEAQ. V was shortened by 5 bases and J by 0 bases, with 16 bases between the two germline ends. The CDR3 totals 17 residues. CDR3 amino acids: CASSLGRKGANTGELFF. For the CDR3, the DNA is TGTGCCAGCAGCCTTGGCCGAAAAGGGGCGAACACCGGGGAGCTGTTTTTT.

The chain joins TRBV19 to TRBJ2-7, with 7 bases fitting TRBD1. The CDR3 is made up of 13 amino acids. Germline V gene sequence: CDR1 LNHDA, CDR2 SQIVND (reference sequence). Unmatched junction bases numbered 2, after V lost 1 base and J lost 5 bases. This CDR3 reads CASSIATGNEQYF. DNA for the CDR3: TGTGCCAGTAGTATAGCGACAGGGAACGAGCAGTACTTC. The variable domain in full, with the rest retrieved from reference TRBV19 and TRBJ2-7, is DGGITQSPKYLFRKEGQNVTLSCEQNLNHDAMYWYRQDPGQGLRLIYYSQIVNDFQKGDIAEGYSVSREKKESFPLTVTSAQKNPTAFYLCASSIATGNEQYFGPGTRLTVT.